This T cell receptor (beta chain) is drawn from a study of CD8+ T cells in alopecia areata listed by TCRdb under 2018. Turning to the overall study: The treated patients took part in an open-label pilot trial in which moderate-to-severe alopecia areata was treated with oral tofacitinib at 5 to 10 mg twice daily. Tofacitinib was given for 6 to 18 months, followed by 6 months of follow-up off drug to assess delayed response and recurrence. In both human patients and the C3H/HeJ mouse model, the study applied high-throughput TCRbeta sequencing to look at T cell clonal expansion in alopecia areata. On the human side, TCRbeta sequencing was run on scalp tissue and on sorted CD4+ and CD8+ peripheral blood T cells from healthy controls and from alopecia areata patients with either patchy or totalis/universalis disease. Patients on tofacitinib were biopsied at baseline and after 4 and 24 weeks of treatment, and several of the patients also had a later scalp biopsy. Scalp clonality was compared across normal scalp (n=4), patchy alopecia areata scalp (n=8), and alopecia totalis/universalis scalp (n=8). The RNA source kit depended on sample type: the PAXgene miRNA kit for fixed scalp, the miRNeasy kit for PBMCs, and the RNeasy kit for mouse skin. TCRbeta CDR3 regions were amplified by immunoSEQ multiplex PCR using 35 Vbeta forward and 13 Jbeta reverse primers. Paper-wide results and their limitations: Compared with normal scalp, lesional scalp had higher clonality and more expanded CD8+ clones, particularly in alopecia totalis/universalis, a pattern that suggests antigenic drive. Scalp TCR repertoire analysis is complicated because resident alphabeta T cells in normal human skin are also sequenced, whereas mouse skin is dominated by gammadelta T cells. Shared TCR sequences between patients were less evident than in mice, which may be partly attributable to HLA diversity in the patient population.

The intended sense of this specimen's time point label: baseline before oral tofacitinib. Peripheral blood and lesional scalp punch biopsies were obtained from patients with alopecia areata. After PBMCs were isolated by density centrifugation and stained for CD3, CD4 and CD8, a FACSAria was used to sort CD4+ and CD8+ T cells. The library was produced with the immunoSEQ multiplex PCR assay. RNA was extracted from all samples and reverse transcribed into cDNA, which served as template for TCR sequencing. SuperScript III was used to make first-strand cDNA, primed with a 2:1 mix of oligo-dT and random hexamers. Amplification bias was assessed with a synthetic immune receptor repertoire, and residual bias was removed computationally. In the original analysis: Raw reads were preprocessed to remove errors, and CDR3 was defined by IMGT conventions from the conserved cysteine to phenylalanine. Clonality was computed by normalizing Shannon entropy by log2 of the number of productive unique TCRs and subtracting the result from 1. CD4 or CD8 identity of scalp clones was inferred by cross-referencing scalp TCRbeta sequences with sorted blood CD4 and CD8 repertoires. TCRdb carries this immuneACCESS record with in-frame sequences only. Its versions omit some clonotypes, under half of them owing to an unresolved V gene in the studies checked, with the rest unexplained. For V, J and clone size, that table is used; D and trimming come from the DNA. The sample profile shows under 250,000 clones; about 60% of them were found once. 0.45% of the sample rests with the top ten.

This clone was observed a handful of times. It has no known antigen specificity. Base qualities are not at hand, and no much larger clone is one base apart. This sequence was found in a human donor with alopecia areata. The specimen comprised CD4+ T cells sorted from blood, sampled at week 0.

The nucleotide sequence is given as TGCGCCAGCAGCTTGTCGATAGGGGGTGGCTACACCTTC. This sequence encodes CASSLSIGGGYTF. The receptor chain draws on TRBV5-1 and TRBJ1-2; TRBD1 is perhaps the D gene, given 6 matching bases. The junction shows trimming of 1 base on V and 7 bases on J, plus 11 bases between the germline ends. Reading the germline V gene gives CDR1 SGHRS and CDR2 YFSETQ. The CDR3 starts with the cysteine, ends with the phenylalanine, and has 13 residues. Kept here is only the CDR3 DNA, which spans 39 bases and is read in frame from base 1.